This entry concerns a single T cell receptor beta chain. The antigen remains unidentified. Within a library made for alpha chains, this beta chain is off target, and its count is uninformative. The time point was: sample taken at primary tumor resection. This entry is derived from a study of spatial heterogeneity in lung cancer. Each CDR3 protein is one row after TCRdb ran MiXCR on the 5' RACE reads. This table holds a few thousand distinct CDR3 sequences, under 55% found once. Germline lookup yields CDR1 DFQATT and CDR2 SNEGSKA (reference sequence). V lost 4 bases and J lost 0; bases outside the gene matches: 3. The CDR3 totals 14 residues. General study points: In tumors, expanded intratumoral alpha and beta TCR counts tracked mutation counts.

The chain combines TRBV20-1 with TRBJ2-3; TRBD2 aligns across 8 bases. The specimen was lung tumor tissue, collected at surgery. This TCR derives from a male donor with early-stage non-small cell lung cancer. CDR3 in amino acids: CSATLAGSTDTQYF. The CDR3 DNA sequence: TGCAGTGCTACCTTAGCGGGAAGCACAGATACGCAGTATTTT.